Sequencing of this T cell receptor (beta chain) was carried out in a study of human T cells and chemical hapten exposure. Turning to the study itself: Minor volume differences among pooled libraries chiefly drove per-sample TCR yield variation.

As to time point: pre-sensitization, week 0. Described treatment: therapeutic diphenylcyclopropenone sensitization with weekly scalp DPC. Unfractionated whole blood was the source of the extracted total RNA. TCRdb re-derived calls from the RACE reads in MiXCR, one entry per CDR3 protein. The sample contains approximately 79,000 distinct CDR3 sequences, approximately 9% of which appear only once. The V gene's germline CDR1 is SGHTA and CDR2 FQGNSA. V was trimmed by 1 base and J by 0 bases, leaving 10 bases between them. The CDR3 contains 15 residues. The clonotype comes from a man aged 40-49 years with alopecia areata. Some clones in this sample may be carry-over from other donors' samples. The source material was whole blood, sampled in connection with sensitization to the hapten diphenylcyclopropenone (DPC). V usage is TRBV7-2 and J usage is TRBJ2-7; perhaps TRBD1 as D (6 bases). The CDR3 protein is CASSLVGASSYEQYF. For the CDR3, the DNA is TGTGCCAGCAGCTTAGTGGGGGCGAGCTCCTACGAGCAGTACTTC.